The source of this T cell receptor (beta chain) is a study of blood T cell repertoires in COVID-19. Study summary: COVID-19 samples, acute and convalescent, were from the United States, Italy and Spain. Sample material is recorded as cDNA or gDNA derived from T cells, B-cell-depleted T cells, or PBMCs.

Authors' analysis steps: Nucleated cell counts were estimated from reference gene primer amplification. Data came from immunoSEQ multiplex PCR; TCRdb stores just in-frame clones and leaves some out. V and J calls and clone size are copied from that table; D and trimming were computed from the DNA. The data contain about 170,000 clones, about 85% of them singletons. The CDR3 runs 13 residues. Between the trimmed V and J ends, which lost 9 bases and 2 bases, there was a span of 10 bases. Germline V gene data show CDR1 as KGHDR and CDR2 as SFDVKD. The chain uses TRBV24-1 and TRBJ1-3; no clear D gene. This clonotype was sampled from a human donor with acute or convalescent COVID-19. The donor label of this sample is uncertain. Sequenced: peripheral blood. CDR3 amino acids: CATQESAGNTIYF. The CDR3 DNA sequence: TGTGCCACCCAAGAGTCCGCTGGAAACACCATATATTTT.